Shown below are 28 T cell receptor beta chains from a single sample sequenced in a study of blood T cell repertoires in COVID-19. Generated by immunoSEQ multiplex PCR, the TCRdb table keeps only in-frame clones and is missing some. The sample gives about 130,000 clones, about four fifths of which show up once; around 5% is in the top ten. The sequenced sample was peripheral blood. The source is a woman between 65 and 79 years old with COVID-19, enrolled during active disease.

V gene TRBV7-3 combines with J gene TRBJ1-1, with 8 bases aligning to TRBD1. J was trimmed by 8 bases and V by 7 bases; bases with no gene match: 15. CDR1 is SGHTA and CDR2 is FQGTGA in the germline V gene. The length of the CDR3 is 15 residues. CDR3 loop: CASTPSPTYRGEAFF. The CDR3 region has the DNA TGTGCCAGCACTCCCTCCCCCACCTACAGGGGGGAAGCTTTCTTT.

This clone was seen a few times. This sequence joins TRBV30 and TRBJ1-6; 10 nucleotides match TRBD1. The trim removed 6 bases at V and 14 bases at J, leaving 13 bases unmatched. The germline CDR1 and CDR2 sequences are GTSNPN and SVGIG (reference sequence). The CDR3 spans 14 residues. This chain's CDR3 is CACPTSGQGFTLHF. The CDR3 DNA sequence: TGTGCCTGCCCAACTTCGGGACAGGGGTTCACCCTCCACTTT.

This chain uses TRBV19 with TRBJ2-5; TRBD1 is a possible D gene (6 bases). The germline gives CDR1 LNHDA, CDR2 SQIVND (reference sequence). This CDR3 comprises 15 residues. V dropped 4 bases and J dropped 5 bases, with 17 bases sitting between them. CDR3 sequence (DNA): TGTGCCAGTAGTACCACAACAGGGTCTGTGGAGACCCAGTACTTC. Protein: CASSTTTGSVETQYF. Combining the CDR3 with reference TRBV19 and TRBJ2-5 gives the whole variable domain DGGITQSPKYLFRKEGQNVTLSCEQNLNHDAMYWYRQDPGQGLRLIYYSQIVNDFQKGDIAEGYSVSREKKESFPLTVTSAQKNPTAFYLCASSTTTGSVETQYFGPGTRLLVL.

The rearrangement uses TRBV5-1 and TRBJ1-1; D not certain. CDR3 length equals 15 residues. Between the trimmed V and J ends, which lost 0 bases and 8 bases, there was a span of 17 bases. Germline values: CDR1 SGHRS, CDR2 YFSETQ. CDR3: CASSLEPGLTREAFF. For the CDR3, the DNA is TGCGCCAGCAGCTTGGAACCGGGTCTAACTCGGGAAGCTTTCTTT. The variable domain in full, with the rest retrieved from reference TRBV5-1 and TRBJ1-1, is KAGVTQTPRYLIKTRGQQVTLSCSPISGHRSVSWYQQTPGQGLQFLFEYFSETQRNKGNFPGRFSGRQFSNSRSEMNVSTLELGDSALYLCASSLEPGLTREAFFGQGTRLTVV.

CDR3 in amino acids: CASSLSLNTIYF. In nucleotides, the CDR3 is TGTGCCAGCAGCTTAAGCCTCAACACCATATATTTT. V usage is TRBV11-2 and J usage is TRBJ1-3; no clear D gene. The CDR3 is 12 residues long. Germline CDR1 and CDR2: SGHAT and FQNNGV. The V gene lost 2 bases and the J gene lost 7 bases, with 6 bases spanning the gap.

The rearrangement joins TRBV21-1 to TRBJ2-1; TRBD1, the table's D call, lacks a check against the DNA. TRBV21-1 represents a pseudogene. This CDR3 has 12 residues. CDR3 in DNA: TGTGCCAGCAGTCACAGTAACAATGAGCAGTTCTTC. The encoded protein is CASSHSNNEQFF.

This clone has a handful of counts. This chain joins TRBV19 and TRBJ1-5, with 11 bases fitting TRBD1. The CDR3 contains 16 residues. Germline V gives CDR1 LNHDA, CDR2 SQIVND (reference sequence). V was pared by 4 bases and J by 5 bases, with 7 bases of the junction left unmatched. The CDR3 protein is CASSKRGQGVDQPQHF. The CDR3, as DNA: TGTGCCAGTAGTAAAAGGGGACAGGGGGTTGATCAGCCCCAGCATTTT.

CDR3 DNA sequence: TGTGCCAGCAGCCAAGACCCCGGGACAGGGGAAGAGACCCAGTACTTC. Amino acids: CASSQDPGTGEETQYF. The chain couples TRBV4-2 to TRBJ2-5, with TRBD1 matching 10 bases. CDR3 length equals 16 residues. The germline gives CDR1 LGHNA, CDR2 YNFKEQ. The V segment lost 0 bases and the J segment 3 bases; nucleotides outside the gene matches: 4.

The CDR3 nucleotides read TGTGCCAGCAGTGAAGCGCCGGTCTACGAGCAGTACTTC. Translation gives CASSEAPVYEQYF. This chain joins TRBV6-1 and TRBJ2-7; D is ambiguous. CDR3 length: 13 amino acids. The V gene's germline CDR1 is MNHNS and CDR2 SASEGT. The ends were cut back, 0 bases at V and 3 bases at J, with 6 bases in the middle.

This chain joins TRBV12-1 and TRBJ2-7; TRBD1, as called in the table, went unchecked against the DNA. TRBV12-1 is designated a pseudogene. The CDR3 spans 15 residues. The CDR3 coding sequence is TGTGCCAGCAGCTTTGGGTCGCGGTATCAGGGGGAGCAGTACTTC. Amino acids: CASSFGSRYQGEQYF.

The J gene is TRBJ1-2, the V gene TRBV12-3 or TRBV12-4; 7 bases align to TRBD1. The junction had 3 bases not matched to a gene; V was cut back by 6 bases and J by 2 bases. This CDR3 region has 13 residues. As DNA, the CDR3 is TGTGCCAGCAGCCCGGACAGGAACTATGGCTACACCTTC. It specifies CASSPDRNYGYTF.

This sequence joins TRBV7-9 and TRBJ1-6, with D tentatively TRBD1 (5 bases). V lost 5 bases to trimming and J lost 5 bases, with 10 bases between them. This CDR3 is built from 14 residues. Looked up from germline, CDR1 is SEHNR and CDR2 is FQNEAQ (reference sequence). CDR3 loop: CASSRGGDNSPLHF. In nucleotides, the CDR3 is TGTGCCAGCAGCCGGGGGGGGGATAATTCACCCCTCCACTTT.

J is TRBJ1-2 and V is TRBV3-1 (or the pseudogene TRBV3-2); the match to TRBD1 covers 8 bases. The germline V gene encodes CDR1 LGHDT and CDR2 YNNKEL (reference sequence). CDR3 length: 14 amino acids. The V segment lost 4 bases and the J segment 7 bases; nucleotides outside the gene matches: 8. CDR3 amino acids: CASSRGQARGGYTF. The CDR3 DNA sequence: TGTGCCAGCAGCCGGGGACAGGCCCGTGGTGGCTACACCTTC.

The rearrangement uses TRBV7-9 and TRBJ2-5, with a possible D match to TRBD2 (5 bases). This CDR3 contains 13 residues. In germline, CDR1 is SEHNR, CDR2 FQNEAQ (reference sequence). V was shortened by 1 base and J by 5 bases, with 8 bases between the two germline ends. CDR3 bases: TGTGCCAGCAGCTTAGTTCCGGGGGAGACCCAGTACTTC. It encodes CASSLVPGETQYF.

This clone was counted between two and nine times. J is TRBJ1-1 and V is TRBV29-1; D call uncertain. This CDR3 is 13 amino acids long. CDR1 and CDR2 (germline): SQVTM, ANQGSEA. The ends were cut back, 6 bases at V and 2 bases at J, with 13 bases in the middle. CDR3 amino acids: CSVGSHLNTEAFF. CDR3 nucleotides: TGCAGCGTGGGGAGCCACTTAAACACTGAAGCTTTCTTT.

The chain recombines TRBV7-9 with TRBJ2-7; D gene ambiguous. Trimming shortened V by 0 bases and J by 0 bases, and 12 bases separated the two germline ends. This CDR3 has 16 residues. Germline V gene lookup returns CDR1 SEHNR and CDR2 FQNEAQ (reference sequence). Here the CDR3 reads CASSLAALHSSYEQYF. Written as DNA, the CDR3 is TGTGCCAGCAGCTTAGCAGCTCTCCATAGCTCCTACGAGCAGTACTTC.

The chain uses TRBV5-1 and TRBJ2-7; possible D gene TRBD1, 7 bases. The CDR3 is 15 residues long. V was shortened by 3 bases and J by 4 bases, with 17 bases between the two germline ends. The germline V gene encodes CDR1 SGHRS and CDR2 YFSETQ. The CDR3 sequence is CASSSQGGAAYEQYF. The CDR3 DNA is TGCGCCAGCAGCTCGCAGGGGGGCGCGGCTTACGAGCAGTACTTC.

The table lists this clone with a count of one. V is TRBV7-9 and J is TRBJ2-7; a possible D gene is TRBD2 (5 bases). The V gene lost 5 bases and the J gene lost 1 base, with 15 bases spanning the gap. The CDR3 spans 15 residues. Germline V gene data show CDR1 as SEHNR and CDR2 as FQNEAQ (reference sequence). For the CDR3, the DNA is TGTGCCAGCAGCCCCCCGGCGGGCGGGTCCTACGAGCAGTACTTC. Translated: CASSPPAGGSYEQYF.

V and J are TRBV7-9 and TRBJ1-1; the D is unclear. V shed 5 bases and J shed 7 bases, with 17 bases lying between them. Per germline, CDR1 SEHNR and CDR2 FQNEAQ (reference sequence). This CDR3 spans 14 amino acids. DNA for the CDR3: TGTGCCAGCAGCCTCACCCAAATACTCGATGAAGCTTTCTTT. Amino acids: CASSLTQILDEAFF.

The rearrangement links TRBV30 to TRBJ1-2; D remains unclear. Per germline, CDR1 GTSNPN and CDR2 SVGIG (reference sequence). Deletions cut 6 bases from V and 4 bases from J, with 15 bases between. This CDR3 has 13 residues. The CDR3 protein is CACTGVSAYGYTF. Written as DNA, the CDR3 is TGTGCCTGCACCGGGGTGTCTGCCTATGGCTACACCTTC.

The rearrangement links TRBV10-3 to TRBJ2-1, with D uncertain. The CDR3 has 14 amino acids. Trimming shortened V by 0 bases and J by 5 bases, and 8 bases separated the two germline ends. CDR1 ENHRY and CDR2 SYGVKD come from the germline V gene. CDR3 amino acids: CAISESRQDNEQFF. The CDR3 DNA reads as TGTGCCATCAGTGAGTCTCGGCAGGACAATGAGCAGTTCTTC.

CDR3 sequence: CASSAGTGDHNEQFF. The CDR3 coding sequence is TGTGCCAGCAGCGCCGGGACAGGGGACCACAATGAGCAGTTCTTC. This chain links TRBV9 with TRBJ2-1; 10 bases are shared with TRBD1. Per germline, CDR1 SGDLS and CDR2 YYNGEE. With 3 bases clipped from V and 5 bases from J, the junction kept 5 bases outside the gene matches. This CDR3 region has 15 residues.

The CDR3 loop is CASSPAQKETQYF. The CDR3 coding sequence is TGTGCCAGCTCACCTGCCCAGAAAGAGACCCAGTACTTC. This chain connects TRBV18 to TRBJ2-5; D unresolved. CDR1 is KGHSH and CDR2 is LQKENI in the germline V gene. The length of the CDR3 is 13 residues. Trimming removed 3 bases from V and 3 bases from J, with 8 bases in between.

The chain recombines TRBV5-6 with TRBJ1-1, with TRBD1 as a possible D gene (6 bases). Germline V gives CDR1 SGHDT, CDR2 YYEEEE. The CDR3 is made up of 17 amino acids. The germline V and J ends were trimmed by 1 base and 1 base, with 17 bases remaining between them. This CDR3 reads CASSLLGTSWKNTEAFF. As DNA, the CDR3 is TGTGCCAGCAGCTTGCTCGGGACATCTTGGAAGAACACTGAAGCTTTCTTT.

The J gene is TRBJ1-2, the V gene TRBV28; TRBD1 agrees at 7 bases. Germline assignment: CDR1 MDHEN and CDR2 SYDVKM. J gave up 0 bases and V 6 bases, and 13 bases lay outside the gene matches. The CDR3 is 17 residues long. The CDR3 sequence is CASSRRQGRGANYGYTF. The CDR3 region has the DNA TGTGCCAGCAGCCGTCGACAGGGTCGCGGGGCTAACTATGGCTACACCTTC.

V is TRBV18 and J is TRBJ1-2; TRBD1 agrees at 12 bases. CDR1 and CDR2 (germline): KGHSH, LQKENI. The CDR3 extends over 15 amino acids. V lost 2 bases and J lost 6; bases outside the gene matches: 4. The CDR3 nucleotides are TGTGCCAGCTCACCAGGGACAGGGGGCGCGGATGGCTACACCTTC. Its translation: CASSPGTGGADGYTF. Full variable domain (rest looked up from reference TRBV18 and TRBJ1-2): NAGVMQNPRHLVRRRGQEARLRCSPMKGHSHVYWYRQLPEEGLKFMVYLQKENIIDESGMPKERFSAEFPKEGPSILRIQQVVRGDSAAYFCASSPGTGGADGYTFGSGTRLTVV.

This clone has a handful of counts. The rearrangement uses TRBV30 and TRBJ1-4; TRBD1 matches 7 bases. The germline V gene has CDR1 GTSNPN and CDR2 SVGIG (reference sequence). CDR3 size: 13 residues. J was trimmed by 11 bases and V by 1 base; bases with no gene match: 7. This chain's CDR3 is CAWSGPQGQKLFF. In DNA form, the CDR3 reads TGTGCCTGGAGTGGTCCGCAGGGACAGAAACTGTTTTTT.

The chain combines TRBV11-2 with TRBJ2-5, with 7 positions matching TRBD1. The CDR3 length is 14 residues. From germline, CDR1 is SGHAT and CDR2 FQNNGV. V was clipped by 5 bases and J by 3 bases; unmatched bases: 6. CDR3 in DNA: TGTGCCAGCAGCCCGGGGACAGCCAAAGAGACCCAGTACTTC. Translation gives CASSPGTAKETQYF.